The rows below give T cell receptor beta chains drawn from one sample of a study of glioma-infiltrating T cells. Each CDR3 protein gets one entry after TCRdb re-called the multiplex PCR reads with MiXCR. The sample has about 400,000 distinct CDR3 sequences; roughly 41% are singletons. The sequencing sample was made of glioma tissue, nonneoplastic brain tissue, or PBMCs (not recorded which). These receptors all come from a human donor with low-grade glioma or glioblastoma, undergoing nonglioma brain surgery, or in good health (not recorded which). The CDR3 runs from the conserved cysteine through the conserved F or W. Each record gives: V gene, clone size, CDR3 protein. A clone size is listed for some rows: how often the clone was seen (once, few, many), or a class if it is expanded.

v_gene: TRBV7-2
abundance: .
CDR3aa: CGSRYGRLTKNTEAFF

v_gene: TRBV24-1
abundance: few
CDR3aa: CATGTPRIYEQFF

v_gene: TRBV20-1
abundance: many
CDR3aa: CSARDLRGYEQYF

v_gene: TRBV5-6
abundance: .
CDR3aa: CASSPTLSGPQHF

v_gene: TRBV2
abundance: .
CDR3aa: CASRTDQPQHF

v_gene: TRBV4-1
abundance: few
CDR3aa: CASSQDPDRHSGNTIYF

v_gene: TRBV6-1
abundance: many
CDR3aa: CASSRRDTGANVLTF

v_gene: TRBV7-2
abundance: .
CDR3aa: CASSSGTSGGYNEQFF

v_gene: TRBV14
abundance: once
CDR3aa: CASSQRSGRAYNEQFF

v_gene: TRBV4-1
abundance: .
CDR3aa: CASSQLGGAGEQFF

v_gene: TRBV6-5
abundance: .
CDR3aa: CASGYFISGTGELFF

v_gene: TRBV28
abundance: few
CDR3aa: CASSYRGSDEQFF

v_gene: TRBV7-9
abundance: once
CDR3aa: CASSSIRGKGNQLQHF

v_gene: TRBV5-1
abundance: few
CDR3aa: CASSRGQGGGSEQFF

v_gene: TRBV27
abundance: .
CDR3aa: CASSLLGGSGTDTQYF

v_gene: TRBV25-1
abundance: .
CDR3aa: CASSKLTGAPQETQYF

v_gene: TRBV7-2
abundance: .
CDR3aa: CASSLPWTGGWNTEAFF

v_gene: TRBV20-1
abundance: .
CDR3aa: CSAAGGDQPQHF

v_gene: TRBV5-4
abundance: few
CDR3aa: CASSLGDREASPLHF

v_gene: TRBV28
abundance: many
CDR3aa: CASSWDRGEYGYTF

v_gene: TRBV20-1
abundance: .
CDR3aa: CSPRWAETQYF

v_gene: TRBV29-1
abundance: once
CDR3aa: CSVEGTATYEQYF

v_gene: TRBV7-2
abundance: .
CDR3aa: CASSLATATYNEKLFF

v_gene: TRBV7-9
abundance: .
CDR3aa: CASSPRQGGYGYTF

v_gene: TRBV7-3
abundance: .
CDR3aa: CASSLLSSGSGTGELFF

v_gene: TRBV20-1
abundance: many
CDR3aa: CSAPDRSGNTIYF

v_gene: TRBV7-2
abundance: .
CDR3aa: CASSLAGGPTYEQYF

v_gene: TRBV4-1
abundance: .
CDR3aa: CASSQACPECFLNEQFF

v_gene: TRBV29-1
abundance: few
CDR3aa: CSGGGSTYEQYF

v_gene: TRBV7-2
abundance: few
CDR3aa: CASSLGVGHPSNQPQHF

v_gene: TRBV7-2
abundance: few
CDR3aa: CASSLDRGDSPLHF

v_gene: TRBV20-1
abundance: many
CDR3aa: CSARQTGTYEQYF

v_gene: TRBV5-1
abundance: few
CDR3aa: CASSLDFAGGTDTQYF

v_gene: TRBV27
abundance: .
CDR3aa: CDSSFWTSGSFYNEQFF

v_gene: TRBV6-2/TRBV6-3
abundance: .
CDR3aa: CASSTHRDTIYF

v_gene: TRBV20-1
abundance: many
CDR3aa: CSARGQGVGGYTF

v_gene: TRBV20-1
abundance: few
CDR3aa: CSAEDRAGGTEAFF

v_gene: TRBV6-1
abundance: many
CDR3aa: CASKDRGSTHRAFF

v_gene: TRBV27
abundance: few
CDR3aa: CASSPHSGFRRTDTQYF

v_gene: TRBV27
abundance: .
CDR3aa: CASSFSQGSNQLQHF

v_gene: TRBV7-2
abundance: few
CDR3aa: CASSQQNTYSGNTIYF

v_gene: TRBV4-3
abundance: .
CDR3aa: CASSQEWGPEGSDTQYF

v_gene: TRBV25-1
abundance: .
CDR3aa: CASSPPARPHEQYF

v_gene: TRBV28
abundance: .
CDR3aa: CASSFFMDDANVMTF

v_gene: TRBV7-3
abundance: .
CDR3aa: CASSLILGDTQYF

v_gene: TRBV4-1
abundance: .
CDR3aa: CASSQFWTSSYEQYF

v_gene: TRBV20-1
abundance: .
CDR3aa: CSASPRDFLSTDTQYF

v_gene: TRBV27
abundance: .
CDR3aa: CASGLMGLAAEKNIQYF

v_gene: TRBV18
abundance: few
CDR3aa: CASSPWKPSKAHEQYF

v_gene: TRBV6-1
abundance: .
CDR3aa: CASSHARTTDTQYF

v_gene: TRBV6-1
abundance: many
CDR3aa: CASGKDSYQPQHF

v_gene: TRBV20-1
abundance: few
CDR3aa: CSARRSGVTDTQYF

v_gene: TRBV7-2
abundance: few
CDR3aa: CASSTVAGGYEQYF

v_gene: TRBV28
abundance: many
CDR3aa: CASSLVPIGTIYF

v_gene: TRBV7-9
abundance: .
CDR3aa: CASSLAGNQPKHF

v_gene: TRBV5-5
abundance: few
CDR3aa: CASSPYGRAPEGEQFF